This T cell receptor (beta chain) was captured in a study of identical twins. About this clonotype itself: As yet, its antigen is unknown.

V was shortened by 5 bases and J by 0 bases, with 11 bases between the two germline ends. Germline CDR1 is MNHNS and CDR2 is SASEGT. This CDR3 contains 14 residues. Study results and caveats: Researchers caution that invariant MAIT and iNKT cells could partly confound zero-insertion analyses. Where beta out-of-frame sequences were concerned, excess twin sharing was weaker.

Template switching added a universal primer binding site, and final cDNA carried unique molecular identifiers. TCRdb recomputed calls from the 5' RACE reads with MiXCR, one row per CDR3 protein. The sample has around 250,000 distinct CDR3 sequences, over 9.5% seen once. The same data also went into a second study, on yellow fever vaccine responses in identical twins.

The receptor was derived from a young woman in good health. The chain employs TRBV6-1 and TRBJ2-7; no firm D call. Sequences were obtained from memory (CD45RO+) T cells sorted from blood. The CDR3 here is CASSPRWSSYEQYF. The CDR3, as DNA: TGTGCCAGCAGTCCCCGATGGAGCTCCTACGAGCAGTACTTC.